A selection of T cell receptor beta chains follows, all from one sample in a study of radiotherapy plus CTLA-4 blockade in lung cancer. Clones were read by immunoSEQ multiplex PCR, and TCRdb kept only the in-frame ones, dropping some. The sample yields about 59,000 clones, less than 75% seen once. This specimen was peripheral blood, taken from a patient treated with radiotherapy plus ipilimumab. The receptors here all came from a human donor with non-small cell lung cancer whose response to radiotherapy plus ipilimumab could not be evaluated. CDR3s leave out the opening cysteine and the closing phenylalanine or tryptophan. D genes are given only for firm matches. Clone size appears in some rows only: once, few, many, or a class for an expanded clone.

clone_size d_call v_call cdr3_aa
NA NA TRBV19 ASSIRGADTQY
NA TRBD1 TRBV10-3 AIRGGQGGYEQY
NA TRBD2 TRBV2 ASYGRPTDTQY
NA TRBD2 TRBV10-3 AISGTSGGALFQETQY
NA TRBD1 TRBV7-2 ASSPQGESIQPQH
NA TRBD1 TRBV27 ASRTQGGTEAF
NA NA TRBV9 ASSRDSDYEQY
NA TRBD2 TRBV9 ASSPNSGTSINEQY
NA TRBD1 TRBV15 ATSTAGGANTGELF
NA TRBD1 TRBV6-5 ASILNRDRAYGYT
few TRBD2 TRBV7-8 ASSFRGSGDFTGELF
NA TRBD2 TRBV10-3 AISDARGGTDTQY
NA TRBD2 TRBV5-6 ASSLLAGEQY
few NA TRBV6-1 ASSLNYGYT
NA NA TRBV7-2 ASSSAGLYNEQF
NA TRBD2 TRBV11-2 ASSFRLAGLQETQY
NA TRBD1 TRBV5-4 ASSSLTGGASGYT
NA NA TRBV5-4 ASSNRVATEAF
NA TRBD1 TRBV10-3 AISEERQGAQY
NA NA TRBV11-3 ASSLRPNSYYEQY
NA TRBD2 TRBV5-1 ASSLAGLAGVEQF
NA NA TRBV14 ASSQDIVYGSYEQY
few NA TRBV7-7 ASSLKTGFHEQY
NA TRBD1 TRBV5-1 ASSSPGQSYEQY